This TCR beta chain comes out of a study of blood T cells in healthy people across ages. It was with a sample-barcoded 5' primer and a J-beta primer mix that a second PCR of about 6 to 11 cycles was run. One entry per CDR3 protein results from TCRdb running MiXCR on the 5' RACE reads. This sample has about 1.5 million distinct CDR3 sequences; 42% occur once, and the top ten carry approximately 4%. CDR3 length equals 13 residues. The junction had 14 bases not matched to a gene; V was cut back by 6 bases and J by 10 bases. Germline V gives CDR1 DFQATT, CDR2 SNEGSKA (reference sequence). J is TRBJ2-7 and V is TRBV20-1, with 8 bases that match TRBD2. The TCR originated in a woman between 18 and 29 years old in good health. Sequencing was carried out using blood. The CDR3 bases are TGCAGTGCAATAGCGGGGACGGTCTGGGACCAGTACTTC. This translates into CSAIAGTVWDQYF.